Following are 2 T cell receptor beta chains from one sample sequenced in a study of read filtering for tumor transcriptome and immune sequencing. Molecular barcoded adaptors covering alpha/delta and beta/gamma chains were used on about 390 ng RNA. MiXCR, applied by TCRdb to the reads, yields one record per CDR3 protein. The sample includes tens of thousands of distinct CDR3 sequences, 20% to 25% of them seen just once. Sequencing input: a population of CD138-negative cells sorted from bone marrow. The receptors originated from a donor at least 40 years old with multiple myeloma.

This clonotype has a count of ten or more. Being one base from a much bigger clone, this may be a read error. V usage is TRBV19 and J usage is TRBJ2-1, with 8 bases matching TRBD2. This CDR3 is built from 14 residues. Germline loops: CDR1 LNHDA, CDR2 SQIVND (reference sequence). V lost 6 bases, J lost 5 bases, and 6 bases stayed unmatched. CDR3 loop: CASRVSGSNNEQFF. CDR3 DNA: TGTGCCAGTAGAGTCAGCGGGAGCAACAATGAGCAGTTCTTC.

By frequency in the sample, this clonotype is medium-sized (0.01 to 0.1%). The chain recombines TRBV7-9 with TRBJ2-1, with D hard to call. This CDR3 spans 15 amino acids. Germline values: CDR1 SEHNR, CDR2 FQNEAQ (reference sequence). V lost 4 bases, J lost 5 bases, and 15 bases lay in between. CDR3 in amino acids: CASSSPSGNHNEQFF. CDR3 DNA: TGTGCCAGCAGCTCACCTTCCGGTAACCACAATGAGCAGTTCTTC.